The 11 T cell receptor beta chains given below trace back to one sample, sequenced in a study of T cells in women clearing cervical HPV infection. Data came from immunoSEQ multiplex PCR; TCRdb stores just in-frame clones and leaves some out. The table gives 20,000 to 25,000 clones; the top ten clones make up less than 4% of it. Sequenced material: blood buffy coat. These receptors all stem from a woman aged 18-70 years with a cervical HPV16 infection that either progressed to CIN3+ or cleared (not recorded which).

In the case of this clone: The read stops 3 residues short of the end of the CDR3; the missing end is completed from the germline J gene. This sequence joins TRBV18 and TRBJ1-5; 10 positions match TRBD1. Germline assignment: CDR1 KGHSH and CDR2 LQKENI. This CDR3 is built from 14 residues. The trim removed 5 bases at V and 2 bases at J, leaving 0 bases unmatched. The covered CDR3 bases are TGTGCCAGCTCAGGGACAGGGGGCAATCAGCCC. Translation gives CASSGTGGNQP. The full CDR3 protein reads CASSGTGGNQPQHF.

Notes on this clone: The DNA ends 3 residues before the CDR3 does, and the rest of the CDR3 is filled in from the germline J gene. The V call is TRBV19, the J call TRBJ2-7, with TRBD1 identical over 9 bases. J was trimmed by 2 bases and V by 4 bases; bases with no gene match: 3. CDR1 is LNHDA, CDR2 SQIVND, per germline (reference sequence). The length of the CDR3 is 14 residues. The CDR3 reads CASSTRQGAYEQYF. Incomplete CDR3 DNA: TGTGCCAGTAGTACCAGACAGGGGGCCTACGAG. Complete variable domain (other parts from reference TRBV19 and TRBJ2-7): DGGITQSPKYLFRKEGQNVTLSCEQNLNHDAMYWYRQDPGQGLRLIYYSQIVNDFQKGDIAEGYSVSREKKESFPLTVTSAQKNPTAFYLCASSTRQGAYEQYFGPGTRLTVT.

To note about this clone: The read terminates 3 residues before the CDR3 end, so the remaining end is supplied by the germline J gene. This chain connects TRBV14 to TRBJ2-2; 7 nucleotides align to TRBD1. V shed 6 bases and J 0 bases; nucleotides not matched to a gene: 7. Germline CDR1 SGHDN, CDR2 FVKESK. This CDR3 is built from 16 residues. CDR3 DNA, as far as it was read: TGTGCCAGCAGGATGGACAGGCCCACGAACACCGGGGAG. Its translation: CASRMDRPTNTGE. The complete CDR3 sequence is CASRMDRPTNTGELFF.

Of note for this clone: The read halts 3 residues ahead of the CDR3 end, with the missing end drawn from the germline J gene. The V call is TRBV4-1, the J call TRBJ2-7, with 7 bases lining up with TRBD1. Germline trimming cut 4 bases from V and 0 bases from J; bases unmatched to any gene: 12. Germline V gene lookup returns CDR1 MGHRA and CDR2 YSYEKL. CDR3 length: 17 residues. The CDR3 is CASSLARQGASSYEQYF. The DNA read from the CDR3 is TGCGCCAGCAGCCTTGCGCGACAGGGCGCGAGCTCCTACGAG.

Comment on this clone: Read data end 3 residues before the CDR3 end; the end is taken from the germline J gene. The chain combines TRBV20-1 with TRBJ2-5; 12 nucleotides line up with TRBD2. Germline V CDR1 and CDR2: DFQATT, SNEGSKA (reference sequence). J lost 5 bases, V lost 5 bases, and 9 bases had no gene match. This CDR3 has 15 residues. The CDR3 here is CSAHPLAGGPETQYF. The DNA read from the CDR3 is TGCAGTGCTCACCCGCTAGCGGGAGGGCCGGAGACC.

With regard to this clone: Coverage ceases 3 residues before the CDR3 finishes, and the germline J gene fills in the end. The V and J genes are TRBV6-1 and TRBJ1-2; 8 bases fit TRBD1. CDR3 length: 14 residues. J lost 4 bases, V lost 3 bases, and 4 bases had no gene match. Germline lookup yields CDR1 MNHNS and CDR2 SASEGT. The CDR3 sequence: CASSETTGGYGYTF. CDR3 bases read: TGTGCCAGCAGTGAGACAACAGGGGGCTATGGC.

Points on this clone: The CDR3 goes on 3 residues after the read ends, and that part is filled in from the germline J gene. The gene calls are TRBV2 and TRBJ2-7; perhaps TRBD1 as D (5 bases). The V gene lost 5 bases and the J gene lost 4 bases, with 12 bases spanning the gap. The CDR3 runs 13 residues. Germline V gene lookup returns CDR1 SNHLY and CDR2 FYNNEI. The CDR3 spells CASSSQGWYEQYF. CDR3 DNA, as far as it was read: TGTGCCAGCAGTTCCCAGGGTTGGTACGAG.

Regarding this clone: The CDR3 end falls 3 residues outside the read, so it is completed with the germline J gene. J is TRBJ1-1 and V is TRBV27; a possible D gene is TRBD1 (5 bases). This CDR3 region has 15 residues. Trimming pared 6 bases from V and 6 bases from J, leaving 20 bases between. Per the germline V gene, CDR1 is MNHEY and CDR2 is SMNVEV (reference sequence). Incomplete CDR3 DNA: TGTGCCAGCAGCCCCTGGGGGGGGTCTTCTGCTGAA. Protein product: CASSPWGGSSAE. In full, the CDR3 reads CASSPWGGSSAEAFF.

A note on this clone: The read terminates 3 residues ahead of where the CDR3 ends, so the germline J gene completes it. This chain links TRBV7-8 with TRBJ2-7, with 8 bases aligning to TRBD1. CDR3 length equals 14 residues. CDR1 SGHVS and CDR2 FQNEAQ come from the germline V gene. The junction had 4 bases not matched to a gene; V was cut back by 3 bases and J by 3 bases. The CDR3 here is CASSLGDRNYEQYF. CDR3 DNA, as far as it was read: TGTGCCAGCAGCTTGGGGGACAGGAACTACGAG.

To note about this clone: The CDR3 extends 3 residues past the end of the read, so its final part is completed from the germline J gene. The chain combines TRBV5-1 with TRBJ2-3, with 9 bases fitting TRBD1. The J segment lost 3 bases and the V segment lost 0 bases, leaving 8 bases of the junction unmatched. The CDR3 length is 17 residues. The germline gives CDR1 SGHRS, CDR2 YFSETQ. The CDR3 loop is CASSLEGQGIRTDTQYF. Incomplete CDR3 DNA: TGCGCCAGCAGCTTGGAAGGACAGGGGATTAGGACAGATACG.

CDR3 protein: CASSGTGDNSPLHF. The covered CDR3 bases are TGTGCCAGCAGTGGGACAGGGGACAATTCACCC. The chain uses TRBV6-1 and TRBJ1-6, with 9 positions matching TRBD1. The read gets to within 3 residues of the CDR3 end, and the germline J gene fills in the rest. This CDR3 has 14 residues. Germline CDR1 is MNHNS and CDR2 is SASEGT. V was pared by 4 bases and J by 7 bases, with 2 bases of the junction left unmatched.